This T cell receptor (beta chain) is drawn from a study of molecular identifiers for immune sequencing clone quantification. Findings of the study overall: Naive cells had under 1% of molecules in clones above 20 RNA copies, effectors over 97%.

The authors sorted naive CD8 T cells as CD8+CD4-CCR7+CD45RA+. Trimming cost V 7 bases and J 0 bases; bases outside gene matches: 12. The CDR3 runs to 16 residues. The authors built bulk TCR libraries by previously described methods with listed TCR primers. TCRdb re-derived calls from the PCR reads in MiXCR, one entry per CDR3 protein. The data show about 500,000 distinct CDR3 sequences, around 21% seen once. Points on this clonotype: Its cognate antigen is unknown.

Sequencing was performed on naive CD8+ T cells from blood, with Jurkat cell RNA spiked in. Subset described: FACS-sorted CD8+CD4-CCR7+CD45RA+ naive T cells. The source is a human donor in good health. Some libraries in this study had Jurkat cell RNA spiked in. This chain joins TRBV12-3 or TRBV12-4 and TRBJ2-7; TRBD2 agrees at 7 bases. The CDR3 loop is CASNLGWASGSYEQYF. The CDR3 nucleotides read TGTGCCAGCAACTTAGGTTGGGCTAGCGGCTCCTACGAGCAGTACTTC.